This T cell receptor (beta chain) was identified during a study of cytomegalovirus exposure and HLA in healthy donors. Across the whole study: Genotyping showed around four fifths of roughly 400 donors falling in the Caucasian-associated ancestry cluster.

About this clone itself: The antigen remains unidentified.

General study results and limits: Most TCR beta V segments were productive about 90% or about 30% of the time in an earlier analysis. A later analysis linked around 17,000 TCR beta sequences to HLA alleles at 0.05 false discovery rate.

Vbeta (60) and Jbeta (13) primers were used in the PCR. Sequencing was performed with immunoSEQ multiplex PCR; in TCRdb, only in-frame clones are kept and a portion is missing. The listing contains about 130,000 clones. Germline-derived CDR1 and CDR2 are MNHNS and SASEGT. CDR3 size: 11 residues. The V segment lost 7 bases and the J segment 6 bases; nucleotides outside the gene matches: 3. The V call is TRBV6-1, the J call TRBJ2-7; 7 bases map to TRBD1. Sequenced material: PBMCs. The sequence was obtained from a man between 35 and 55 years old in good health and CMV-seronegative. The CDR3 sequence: CASKGQIEQYF. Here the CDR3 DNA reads TGTGCCAGCAAGGGACAGATCGAGCAGTACTTC.